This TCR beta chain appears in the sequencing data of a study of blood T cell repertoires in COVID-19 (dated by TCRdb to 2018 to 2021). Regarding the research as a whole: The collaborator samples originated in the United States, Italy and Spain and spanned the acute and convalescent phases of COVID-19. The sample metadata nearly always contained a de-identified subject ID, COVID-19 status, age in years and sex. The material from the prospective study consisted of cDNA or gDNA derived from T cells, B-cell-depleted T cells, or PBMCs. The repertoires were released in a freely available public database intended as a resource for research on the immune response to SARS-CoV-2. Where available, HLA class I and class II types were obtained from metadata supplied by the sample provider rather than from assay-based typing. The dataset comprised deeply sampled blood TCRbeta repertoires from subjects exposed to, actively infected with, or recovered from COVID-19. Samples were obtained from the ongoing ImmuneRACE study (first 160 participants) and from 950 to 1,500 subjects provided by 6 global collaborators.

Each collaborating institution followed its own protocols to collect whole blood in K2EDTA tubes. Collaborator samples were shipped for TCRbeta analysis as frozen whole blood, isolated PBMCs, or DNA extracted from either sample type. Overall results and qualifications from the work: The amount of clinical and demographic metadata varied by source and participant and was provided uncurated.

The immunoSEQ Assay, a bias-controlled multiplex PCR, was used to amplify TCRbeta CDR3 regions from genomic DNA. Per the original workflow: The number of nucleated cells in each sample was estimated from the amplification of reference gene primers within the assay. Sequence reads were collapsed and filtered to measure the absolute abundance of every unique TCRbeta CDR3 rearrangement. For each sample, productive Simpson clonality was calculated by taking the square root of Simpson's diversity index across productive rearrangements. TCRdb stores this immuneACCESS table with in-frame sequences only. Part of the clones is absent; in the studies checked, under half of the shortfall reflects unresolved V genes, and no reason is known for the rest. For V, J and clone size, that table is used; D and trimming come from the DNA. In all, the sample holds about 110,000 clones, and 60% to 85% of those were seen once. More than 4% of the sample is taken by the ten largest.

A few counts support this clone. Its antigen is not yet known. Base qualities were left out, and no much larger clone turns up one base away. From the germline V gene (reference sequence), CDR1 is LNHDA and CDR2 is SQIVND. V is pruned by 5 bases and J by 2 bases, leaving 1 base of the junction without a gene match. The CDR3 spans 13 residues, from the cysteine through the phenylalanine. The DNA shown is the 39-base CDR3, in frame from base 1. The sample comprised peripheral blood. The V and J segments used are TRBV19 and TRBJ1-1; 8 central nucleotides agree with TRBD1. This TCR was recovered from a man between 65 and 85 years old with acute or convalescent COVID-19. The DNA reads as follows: TGTGCCAGTAGTTCAGGGGGCAACACTGAAGCTTTCTTT. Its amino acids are CASSSGGNTEAFF.